This TCR beta chain stems from a study of blood T cells in healthy people across ages. The CDR3 is 14 amino acids. The junction had 3 bases not matched to a gene; V was cut back by 6 bases and J by 8 bases. Total RNA extracted from each sample amounted to at least 6 micrograms. This clonotype occurred a few times. Next came a second PCR, run for about 7 to 12 cycles, which used a sample-barcoded 5' primer along with a J-beta primer mix. MiXCR, applied by TCRdb to the 5' RACE reads, yields one record per CDR3 protein. Among about 780,000 distinct CDR3 sequences listed, less than 60% were seen once. The TCR comes from a man older than 75 in good health. The V and J genes are TRBV12-3 or TRBV12-4 and TRBJ2-1; the match to TRBD2 covers 14 bases. The specimen was blood. The DNA of the CDR3 is TGTGCCAGCAGGCCGGGACTAGCGGGAGATGAGCAGTTCTTC. Protein: CASRPGLAGDEQFF.